This T cell receptor (beta chain) originates from a study of shared clonotypes between healthy human individuals (dated by TCRdb to about 2020). General notes on the study: A few men and a couple of women, aged 18 to 49 years, made up the cohort. For each donor, CD4 naive and CD4 memory were each run on three plates, CD8 naive on two plates, and CD8 memory on one plate. To increase sequencing depth and limit assay-specific biases, TCR repertoire library preparation and sequencing were carried out by different laboratories using diverse techniques. Blood TCR repertoires of roughly five healthy adults were deeply sequenced to estimate repertoire size and the extent of clonotype sharing between individuals. Each donor's leukapheresis produced roughly between roughly 0.9 and 9 billion PBMCs.

This clone was seen a handful of times. Its specific antigen is unknown. Nothing much larger sits one base from this clone, and base qualities are not available. Using the deep immunoSEQ assay, TCR CDR3 regions were amplified from genomic DNA by multiplex PCR. Extracted genomic DNA from each cell subset was distributed evenly across all wells of several immunoSEQ 96-well plates, and each plate was treated as a replicate. For sorted subsets, 200 ng of genomic DNA, equivalent to some 33,000 T cell genomes, went into each replicate PCR. Purified libraries were quantified with a Qubit 3.0 fluorometer, sized on a Bioanalyzer 2100, and re-quantified with the KAPA Library Quantification kit. Every immunoSEQ 96-well plate was sequenced on a separate single-read 150-cycle Illumina NextSeq 550 flow cell. From the authors' description of their analysis: Because the immunoSEQ output included only junctional sequences and no quality scores, the filtering could not be the same as the filtering used for full-length reads. Sequences were annotated with PyIR, a Python wrapper for IgBLAST v1.9, using IMGT germline references to assign V/J genes and CDR3. Reads with weak V/J assignments (E-value above 1e-6), missing CDR3, stop codons, out-of-frame junctions, or ambiguous translated residues were removed. V3J clonotypes were defined by identical inferred V gene, J gene, and CDR3 amino acid sequence. The percentage overlap between two repertoires was calculated by dividing the number of shared unique clonotypes by the size of the smaller repertoire. Three approaches were used to assess repertoire richness: RTK rarefaction, the Chao1 estimator, and Recon v2.1 estimates of unobserved clonotypes. Generation probabilities for all TCRbeta clonotypes obtained by the gDNA method from a few donors were computed using OLGA. TCRdb carries this immuneACCESS record with in-frame sequences only. Its versions omit some clonotypes, under half of them owing to an unresolved V gene in the studies checked, with the rest unexplained. Clonal size and the V and J genes are those of that table, whereas D and trimming came from the DNA. The sample table contains around 88,000 clones; only one count was recorded for about 70% of them. The ten most abundant clones make up roughly 52% of the sample.

The donors were healthy, HIV-negative adults who had no recently reported acute infections or vaccinations. Every donor was a Caucasian adult residing in Nashville, Tennessee, USA. CD8 memory samples consisted of magnetically selected CD45RO+ cells combined with CCR7-negative CD45RA+ effector memory (TemRA) cells. Blood was obtained by leukapheresis, after which PBMCs were separated by Ficoll-Histopaque density gradient centrifugation and cryopreserved in liquid nitrogen vapor phase. Purity and quantity of every magnetically sorted T cell population were checked by analytical flow cytometry. Genomic DNA was isolated from each sorted fraction and quantified by UV absorbance on a Nanodrop 2000c. CDR1 and CDR2, looked up from the germline V gene, are MDHEN and SYDVKM. Trimming takes 3 bases from V and 2 bases from J, and the germline ends sit 17 bases apart. The CDR3 has 16 amino acids, counting the end cysteine and phenylalanine. The kept DNA is CDR3 alone, 48 bases in frame from the first base.

Here is what the overall study found, with its caveats: Because the study included a small number of donors, the genetic and exposure-history diversity represented was limited. Larger estimated clonotype richness was generally found for naive subsets than for memory subsets. Even with the large sequencing depth, rarefaction of the sorted-subset datasets indicated that sequencing was incomplete. Pairwise subsampling indicated that sequencing depth was expected to affect the degree of clonotype sharing among donors. Compared with non-shared clonotypes, the clonotypes found in all four sorted-subset donors had higher generation probabilities. Approximately 5% of naive CD4, 3.5% of naive CD8, about 2.4% of memory CD4, and 0.4% of memory CD8 clonotypes were shared across several donors. Only blood was sampled, and tissue TCR repertoires likely differ from those in blood.

The sequenced sample was memory CD8+ T cells sorted from blood. The cell subset or site label of this sample denotes: CD45RO+ cells pooled with CCR7-negative TemRA cells. The clonotype comes from a man aged 30 to 45 in good health. The chain couples TRBV28 to TRBJ2-7, with the D segment identity uncertain. The DNA sequence follows: TGTGCCAGCAGTTTCCTAACAAAGGAGTATACCTACGAGCAGTACTTC. Translated, this gives CASSFLTKEYTYEQYF.